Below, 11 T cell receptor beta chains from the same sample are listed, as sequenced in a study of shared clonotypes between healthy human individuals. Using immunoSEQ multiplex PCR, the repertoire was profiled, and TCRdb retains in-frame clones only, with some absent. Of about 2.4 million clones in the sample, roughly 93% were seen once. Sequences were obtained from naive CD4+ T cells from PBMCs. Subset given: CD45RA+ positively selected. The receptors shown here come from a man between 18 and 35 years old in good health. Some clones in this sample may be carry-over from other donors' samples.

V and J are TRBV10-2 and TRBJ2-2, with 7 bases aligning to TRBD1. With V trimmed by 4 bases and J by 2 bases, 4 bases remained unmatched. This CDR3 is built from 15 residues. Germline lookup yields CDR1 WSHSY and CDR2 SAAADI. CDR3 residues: CASSGQGENTGELFF. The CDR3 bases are TGCGCCAGCAGTGGGCAGGGGGAAAACACCGGGGAGCTGTTTTTT.

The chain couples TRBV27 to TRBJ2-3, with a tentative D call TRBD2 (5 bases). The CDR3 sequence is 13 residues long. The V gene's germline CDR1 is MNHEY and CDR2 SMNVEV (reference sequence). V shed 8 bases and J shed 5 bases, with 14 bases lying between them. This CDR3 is CASAIGRGDTQYF. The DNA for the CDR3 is TGTGCCAGCGCAATCGGCCGGGGAGATACGCAGTATTTT.

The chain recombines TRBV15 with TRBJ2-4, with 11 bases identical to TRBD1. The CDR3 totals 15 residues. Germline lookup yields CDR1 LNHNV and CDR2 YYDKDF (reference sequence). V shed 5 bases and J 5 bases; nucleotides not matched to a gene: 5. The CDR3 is CATSLRTGGENIQYF. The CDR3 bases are TGTGCCACCAGCTTACGGACAGGGGGCGAAAACATTCAGTACTTC.

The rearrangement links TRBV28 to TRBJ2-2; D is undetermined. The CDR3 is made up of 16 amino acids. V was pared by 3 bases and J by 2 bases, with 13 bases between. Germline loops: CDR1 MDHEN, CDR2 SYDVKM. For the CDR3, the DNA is TGTGCCAGCAGTTTCGCTATTCGAGGAAACACCGGGGAGCTGTTTTTT. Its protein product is CASSFAIRGNTGELFF.

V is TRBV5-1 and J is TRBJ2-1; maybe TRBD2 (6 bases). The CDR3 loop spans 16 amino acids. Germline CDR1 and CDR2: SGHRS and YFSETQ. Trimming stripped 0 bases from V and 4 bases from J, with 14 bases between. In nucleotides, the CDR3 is TGCGCCAGCAGCTTGGACGGGAGTTTGGTGTACAATGAGCAGTTCTTC. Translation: CASSLDGSLVYNEQFF.

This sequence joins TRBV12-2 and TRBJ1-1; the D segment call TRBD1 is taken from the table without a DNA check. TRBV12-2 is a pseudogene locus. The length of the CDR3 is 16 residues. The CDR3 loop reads CASRLASTGQNTEAFF. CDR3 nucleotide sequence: TGTGCAAGTCGCTTAGCCTCGACAGGACAAAACACTGAAGCTTTCTTT.

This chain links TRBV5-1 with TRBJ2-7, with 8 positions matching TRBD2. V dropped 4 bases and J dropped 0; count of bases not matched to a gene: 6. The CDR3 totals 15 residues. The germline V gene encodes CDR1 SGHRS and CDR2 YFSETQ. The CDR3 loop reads CASSTTSGSSYEQYF. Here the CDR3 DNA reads TGCGCCAGCAGCACCACTAGCGGCAGCTCCTACGAGCAGTACTTC.

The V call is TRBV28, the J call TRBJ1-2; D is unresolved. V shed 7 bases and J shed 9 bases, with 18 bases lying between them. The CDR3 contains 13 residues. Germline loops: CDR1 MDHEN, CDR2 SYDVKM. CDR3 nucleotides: TGTGCCAGCACCGACCCCAGTCTGAAGAGCTACACCTTC. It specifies CASTDPSLKSYTF.

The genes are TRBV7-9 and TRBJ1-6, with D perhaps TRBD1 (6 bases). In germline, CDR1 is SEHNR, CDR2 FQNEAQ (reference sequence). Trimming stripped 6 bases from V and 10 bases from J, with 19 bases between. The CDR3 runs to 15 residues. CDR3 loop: CASSQTGLENSPLHF. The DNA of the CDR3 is TGTGCCAGCAGTCAGACAGGACTTGAGAACTCACCCCTCCACTTT. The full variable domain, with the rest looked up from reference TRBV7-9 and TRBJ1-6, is DTGVSQNPRHKITKRGQNVTFRCDPISEHNRLYWYRQTLGQGPEFLTYFQNEAQLEKSRLLSDRFSAERPKGSFSTLEIQRTEQGDSAMYLCASSQTGLENSPLHFGNGTRLTVT.

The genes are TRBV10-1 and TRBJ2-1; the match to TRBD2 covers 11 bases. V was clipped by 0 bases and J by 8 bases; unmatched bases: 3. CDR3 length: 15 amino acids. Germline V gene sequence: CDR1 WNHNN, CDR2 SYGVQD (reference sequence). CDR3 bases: TGCGCCAGCAGTGAGTCTCAACTAGCGGGAGATGAGCAGTTCTTC. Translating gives CASSESQLAGDEQFF.

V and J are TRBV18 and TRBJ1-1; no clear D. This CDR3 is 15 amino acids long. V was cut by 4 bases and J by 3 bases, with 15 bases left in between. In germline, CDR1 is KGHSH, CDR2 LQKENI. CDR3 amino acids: CASSQTSGRDTEAFF. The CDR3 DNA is TGTGCCAGCTCACAGACTTCCGGGAGGGACACTGAAGCTTTCTTT.